This TCR beta chain was identified in a study of neoadjuvant anti-PD-1 for oral cavity cancer. As for time point: after neoadjuvant nivolumab, at surgical resection. Patients had HPV-negative, locally advanced oral cavity squamous cell carcinoma. Using immunoSEQ multiplex PCR, the repertoire was profiled, and TCRdb retains in-frame clones only, with some absent. Of about 32,000 clones listed, approximately 80% are singletons. V shed 0 bases and J 3 bases; nucleotides not matched to a gene: 6. CDR1 and CDR2 from the germline V gene are MGHRA and YSYEKL. This CDR3 comprises 16 residues. This chain links TRBV4-1 with TRBJ2-5; 8 nucleotides agree with TRBD2. The clonotype was recovered from a person aged 40 to 85 with oral cavity squamous cell carcinoma. This specimen consisted of PBMCs, obtained after nivolumab (anti-PD-1) treatment. The CDR3 spells CASSQEDGGAEETQYF. As DNA, the CDR3 is TGCGCCAGCAGCCAAGAGGACGGGGGGGCAGAAGAGACCCAGTACTTC.